The 13 T cell receptor beta chains listed next were all sequenced from one sample in a study of patients and donors after allogeneic stem cell transplantation. TCRdb re-derived calls from the RT-PCR reads in MiXCR, one entry per CDR3 protein. The sample holds hundreds of thousands of distinct CDR3 sequences, 15% to 20% seen once. The sequenced sample was blood, either unsorted or a sorted T cell fraction (not recorded which). These receptor sequences come from a human donor who was either an allogeneic HSCT recipient or a stem cell or donor lymphocyte infusion donor (not recorded which). It is not recorded whose cells these are; they may come from a transplant donor.

The V and J genes are TRBV24-1 and TRBJ2-1; D not resolved. Trimming shortened V by 7 bases and J by 8 bases, and 26 bases separated the two germline ends. The CDR3 is made up of 17 amino acids. The germline V gene encodes CDR1 KGHDR and CDR2 SFDVKD. The CDR3 loop is CATRSLFISGPEDEQFF. The CDR3 region has the DNA TGTGCCACCAGATCCCTATTTATCTCGGGCCCCGAGGATGAGCAGTTCTTC.

The chain has TRBV10-3 and TRBJ2-4, with D possibly TRBD2 on 6 matching bases. V lost 0 bases, J lost 2 bases, and 17 bases lay in between. Per germline, CDR1 ENHRY and CDR2 SYGVKD. CDR3 length equals 18 residues. CDR3: CAISESQLGGTSKNIQYF. The CDR3 region has the DNA TGTGCCATCAGTGAGTCCCAATTGGGCGGGACCTCCAAAAACATTCAGTACTTC.

This chain links TRBV15 with TRBJ1-5; D is ambiguous. Looked up from germline, CDR1 is LNHNV and CDR2 is YYDKDF (reference sequence). Trimming left V 0 bases short and J 7 bases short, with 13 bases between. The CDR3 length is 15 residues. CDR3 in DNA: TGTGCCACCAGCAGAGATCGGATGGGAGGCCAGCCCCAGCATTTT. Its translation: CATSRDRMGGQPQHF.

This clonotype was counted between two and nine times. V gene TRBV12-3 or TRBV12-4 combines with J gene TRBJ1-3; D is unclear. CDR3 length: 12 amino acids. The V end lost 5 bases, the J end lost 4 bases, and 6 bases lay between the germline ends. In nucleotides, the CDR3 is TGTGCCAGCAGTGCGAGCGGAAACACCATATATTTT. The encoded protein is CASSASGNTIYF.

The chain has TRBV5-6 and TRBJ2-7; the D is unclear. The V gene lost 3 bases and the J gene lost 3 bases, with 13 bases spanning the gap. Germline lookup yields CDR1 SGHDT and CDR2 YYEEEE. This CDR3 spans 14 amino acids. This CDR3 is CASSSLTLNYEQYF. The CDR3 DNA sequence: TGTGCCAGCAGCTCGCTGACACTAAACTACGAGCAGTACTTC.

This clonotype was counted a few times. V is TRBV30 and J is TRBJ1-1; no definite D call. The V gene lost 3 bases and the J gene lost 6 bases, with 5 bases spanning the gap. Germline V gives CDR1 GTSNPN, CDR2 SVGIG (reference sequence). CDR3 size: 10 residues. CDR3 bases: TGTGCCTGGAGCCAAGCTGAAGCTTTCTTT. It is translated as CAWSQAEAFF.

The chain employs TRBV25-1 and TRBJ2-3; 7 bases are shared with TRBD2. Losses at the gene ends were 7 bases for V and 0 bases for J; bases not matched to a gene: 7. In germline, CDR1 is MGHDK, CDR2 SYGVNS. The CDR3 has 15 amino acids. The CDR3 nucleotides read TGTGCCAGCAAGGGGAGGGGAGCCAGCACAGATACGCAGTATTTT. Its protein is CASKGRGASTDTQYF.

The chain is built from TRBV6-1 and TRBJ1-1; maybe TRBD1 (5 bases). There are 16 residues in the CDR3. The V end lost 8 bases, the J end lost 1 base, and 20 bases lay between the germline ends. Germline values: CDR1 MNHNS, CDR2 SASEGT. CDR3 DNA sequence: TGTGCCAGCTCCAATCTACGGGGTGGACAGAACACTGAAGCTTTCTTT. Protein sequence: CASSNLRGGQNTEAFF.

CDR3 protein: CASSVRTSGREVQFF. The CDR3 DNA is TGTGCCAGTAGTGTACGGACTAGCGGGAGAGAGGTGCAGTTCTTC. The chain combines TRBV19 with TRBJ2-1, with 13 bases matching TRBD2. This CDR3 comprises 15 residues. The V segment lost 5 bases and the J segment 12 bases; nucleotides outside the gene matches: 10. Per germline, CDR1 LNHDA and CDR2 SQIVND (reference sequence).

The chain is built from TRBV4-2 and TRBJ2-2, with D unclear. V shed 4 bases and J shed 4 bases, with 13 bases lying between them. This CDR3 is 15 amino acids long. Germline V gives CDR1 LGHNA, CDR2 YNFKEQ. For the CDR3, the DNA is TGTGCCAGCAGCCTGCGACCCGATCGCACCGGGGAGCTGTTTTTT. This translates into CASSLRPDRTGELFF.

This chain connects TRBV7-3 to TRBJ1-1, with D possibly TRBD1 on 6 matching bases. Germline assignment: CDR1 SGHTA and CDR2 FQGTGA. This CDR3 contains 17 residues. V lost 5 bases, J lost 3 bases, and 22 bases lay in between. CDR3 sequence reads: CASSQARGHLGYTEAFF. CDR3 sequence (DNA): TGTGCCAGCAGCCAAGCCCGGGGACACCTCGGGTACACTGAAGCTTTCTTT.

The chain is built from TRBV20-1 and TRBJ1-3; 7 nucleotides align to TRBD1. V lost 1 base and J lost 4; bases outside the gene matches: 4. The CDR3 is 14 amino acids. Per germline, CDR1 DFQATT and CDR2 SNEGSKA (reference sequence). The CDR3 DNA is TGCAGTGCTAGAGCGACAGGGAGAGGAAACACCATATATTTT. This encodes CSARATGRGNTIYF.

This chain connects TRBV7-2 to TRBJ2-3; 11 nucleotides agree with TRBD2. The CDR3 consists of 15 residues. Trimming cost V 1 base and J 8 bases; bases outside gene matches: 5. Looked up from germline, CDR1 is SGHTA and CDR2 is FQGNSA. CDR3 in amino acids: CASSLGTSGSPTQYF. The CDR3 nucleotides are TGTGCCAGCAGCTTAGGAACTAGCGGGAGCCCTACGCAGTATTTT.